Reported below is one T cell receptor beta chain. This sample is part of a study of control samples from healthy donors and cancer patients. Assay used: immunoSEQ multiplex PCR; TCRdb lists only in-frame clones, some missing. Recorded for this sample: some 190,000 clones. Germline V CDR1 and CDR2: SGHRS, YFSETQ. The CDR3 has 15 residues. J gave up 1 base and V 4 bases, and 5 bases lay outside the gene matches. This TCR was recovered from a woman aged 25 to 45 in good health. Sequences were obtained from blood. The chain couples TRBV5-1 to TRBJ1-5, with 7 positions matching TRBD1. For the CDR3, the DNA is TGCGCCAGCAGCCCCGAAGGGGGCAGCAATCAGCCCCAGCATTTT. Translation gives CASSPEGGSNQPQHF.